This entry features one T cell receptor beta chain sequence. CDR1 is GTSNPN and CDR2 is SVGIG in the germline V gene (reference sequence). This CDR3 has 15 residues. V shed 0 bases and J shed 2 bases, with 13 bases lying between them. The record originates from a study of cytotoxic CD8 clonotypes in ibrutinib-treated CLL. The protocol was immunoSEQ multiplex PCR, while the TCRdb copy is restricted to in-frame clones and leaves out a portion. Counted here are roughly 70,000 clones, over 75% occurring once; the ten biggest clones make up roughly 7.5%. The chain uses TRBV30 and TRBJ1-2, with D possibly matching TRBD1 (6 bases). The material was PBMCs, obtained at disease progression, from a patient treated with ibrutinib. The clonotype originates from a human donor with chronic lymphocytic leukemia. CDR3 nucleotides: TGTGCCTGGAGTGTACCTTGGACAGTAAACTATGGCTACACCTTC. Translated: CAWSVPWTVNYGYTF. The variable domain in full, completed from reference TRBV30 and TRBJ1-2, reads SQTIHQWPATLVQPVGSPLSLECTVEGTSNPNLYWYRQAAGRGLQLLFYSVGIGQISSEVPQNLSASRPQDRQFILSSKKLLLSDSGFYLCAWSVPWTVNYGYTFGSGTRLTVV.